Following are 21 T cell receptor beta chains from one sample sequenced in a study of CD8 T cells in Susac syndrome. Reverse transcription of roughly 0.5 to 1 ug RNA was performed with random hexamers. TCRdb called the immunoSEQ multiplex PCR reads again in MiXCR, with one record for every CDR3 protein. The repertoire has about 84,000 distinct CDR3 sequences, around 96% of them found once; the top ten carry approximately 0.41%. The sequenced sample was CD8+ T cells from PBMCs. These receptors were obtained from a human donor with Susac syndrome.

The CDR3 here is CASSVTSGYEQYF. CDR3 coding DNA: TGTGCCAGCAGCGTTACTAGCGGCTACGAGCAGTACTTC. This rearrangement joins TRBV9 to TRBJ2-7, with 8 positions matching TRBD2. Germline V gene data show CDR1 as SGDLS and CDR2 as YYNGEE. The V gene end was trimmed by 2 bases and the J gene end by 3 bases; junction bases not matched to a gene: 1. CDR3 length equals 13 residues.

CDR3 coding DNA: TGTGCCAGCAGCGTAGCTCGTCAGCTACCGAACACCGGGGAGCTGTTTTTT. Translating gives CASSVARQLPNTGELFF. V and J are TRBV9 and TRBJ2-2; D uncertain. Trimming pared 0 bases from V and 0 bases from J, leaving 12 bases between. The V gene's germline CDR1 is SGDLS and CDR2 YYNGEE. The CDR3 length is 17 residues.

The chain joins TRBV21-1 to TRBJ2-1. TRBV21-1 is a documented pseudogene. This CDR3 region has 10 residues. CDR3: CASILSEQFF. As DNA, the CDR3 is TGTGCCAGCATTTTGAGTGAGCAGTTCTTC.

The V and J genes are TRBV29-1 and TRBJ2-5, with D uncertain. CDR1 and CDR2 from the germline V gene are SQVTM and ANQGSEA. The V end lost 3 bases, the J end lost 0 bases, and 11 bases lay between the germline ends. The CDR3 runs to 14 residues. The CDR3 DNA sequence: TGCAGCGTTGAGGTGACGGATAACCAAGAGACCCAGTACTTC. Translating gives CSVEVTDNQETQYF.

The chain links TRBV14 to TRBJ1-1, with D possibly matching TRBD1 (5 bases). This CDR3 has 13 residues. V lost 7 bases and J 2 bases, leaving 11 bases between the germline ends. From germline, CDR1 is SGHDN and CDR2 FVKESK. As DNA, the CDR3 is TGTGCCAGCACCCTTGACAGTAACACTGAAGCTTTCTTT. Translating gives CASTLDSNTEAFF. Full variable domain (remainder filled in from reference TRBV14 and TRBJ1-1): EAGVTQFPSHSVIEKGQTVTLRCDPISGHDNLYWYRRVMGKEIKFLLHFVKESKQDESGMPNNRFLAERTGGTYSTLKVQPAELEDSGVYFCASTLDSNTEAFFGQGTRLTVV.

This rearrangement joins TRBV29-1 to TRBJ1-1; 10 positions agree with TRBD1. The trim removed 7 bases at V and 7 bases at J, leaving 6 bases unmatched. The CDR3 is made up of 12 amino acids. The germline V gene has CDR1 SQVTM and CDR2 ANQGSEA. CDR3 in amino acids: CSAPGQGFEAFF. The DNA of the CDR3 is TGCAGCGCTCCGGGACAGGGGTTTGAAGCTTTCTTT.

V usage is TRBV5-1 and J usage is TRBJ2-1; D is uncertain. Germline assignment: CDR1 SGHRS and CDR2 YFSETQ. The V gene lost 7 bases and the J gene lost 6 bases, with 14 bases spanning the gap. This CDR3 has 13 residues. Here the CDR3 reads CASGLTERNEQFF. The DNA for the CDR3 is TGCGCCAGCGGGCTTACTGAACGCAATGAGCAGTTCTTC.

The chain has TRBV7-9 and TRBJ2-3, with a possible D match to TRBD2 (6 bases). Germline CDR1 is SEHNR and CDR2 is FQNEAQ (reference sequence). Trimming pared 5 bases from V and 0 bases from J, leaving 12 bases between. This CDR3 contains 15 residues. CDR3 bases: TGTGCCAGCAGCACCAGGAGCGGGAGCACAGATACGCAGTATTTT. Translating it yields CASSTRSGSTDTQYF.

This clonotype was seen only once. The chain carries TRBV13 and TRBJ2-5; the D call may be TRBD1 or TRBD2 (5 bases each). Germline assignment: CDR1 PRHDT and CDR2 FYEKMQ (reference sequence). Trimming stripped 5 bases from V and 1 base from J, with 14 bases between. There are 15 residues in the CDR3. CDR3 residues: CASSPSRGVQETQYF. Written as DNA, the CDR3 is TGTGCCAGCAGCCCCTCTAGGGGAGTCCAAGAGACCCAGTACTTC.

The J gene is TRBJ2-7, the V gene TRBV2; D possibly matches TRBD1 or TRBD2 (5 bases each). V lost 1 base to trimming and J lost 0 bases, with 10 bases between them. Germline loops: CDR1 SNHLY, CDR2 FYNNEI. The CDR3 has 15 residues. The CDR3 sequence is CASSEGNGASYEQYF. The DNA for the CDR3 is TGTGCCAGCAGTGAAGGAAACGGGGCCTCCTACGAGCAGTACTTC.

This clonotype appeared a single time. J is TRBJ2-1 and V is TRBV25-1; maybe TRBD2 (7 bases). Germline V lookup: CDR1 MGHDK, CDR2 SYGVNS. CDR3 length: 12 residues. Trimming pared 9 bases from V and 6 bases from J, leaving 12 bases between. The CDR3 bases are TGTGCCAGTCAAAGGGGGGGCAATGAGCAGTTCTTC. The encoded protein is CASQRGGNEQFF. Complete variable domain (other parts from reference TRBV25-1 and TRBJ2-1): EADIYQTPRYLVIGTGKKITLECSQTMGHDKMYWYQQDPGMELHLIHYSYGVNSTEKGDLSSESTVSRIRTEHFPLTLESARPSHTSQYLCASQRGGNEQFFGPGTRLTVL.

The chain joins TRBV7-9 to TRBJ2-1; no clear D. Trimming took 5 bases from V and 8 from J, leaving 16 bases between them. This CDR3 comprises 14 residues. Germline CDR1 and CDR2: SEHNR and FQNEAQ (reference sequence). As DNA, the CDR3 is TGTGCCAGCAGCACGGGCCTAATAAGGGATGAGCAGTTCTTC. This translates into CASSTGLIRDEQFF. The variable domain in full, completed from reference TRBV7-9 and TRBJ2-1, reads DTGVSQNPRHKITKRGQNVTFRCDPISEHNRLYWYRQTLGQGPEFLTYFQNEAQLEKSRLLSDRFSAERPKGSFSTLEIQRTEQGDSAMYLCASSTGLIRDEQFFGPGTRLTVL.

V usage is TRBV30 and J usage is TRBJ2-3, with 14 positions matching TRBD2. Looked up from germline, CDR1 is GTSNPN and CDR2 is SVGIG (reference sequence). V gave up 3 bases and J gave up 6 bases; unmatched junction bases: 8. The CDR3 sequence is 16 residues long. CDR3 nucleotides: TGTGCCTGGAGCCCCGGGACTAGCGGGAGCGCGGATACGCAGTATTTT. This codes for CAWSPGTSGSADTQYF.

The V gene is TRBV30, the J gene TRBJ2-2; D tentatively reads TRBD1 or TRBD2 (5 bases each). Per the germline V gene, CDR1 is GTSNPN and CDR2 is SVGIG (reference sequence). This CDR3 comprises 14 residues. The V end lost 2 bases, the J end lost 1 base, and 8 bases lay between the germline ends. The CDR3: CAWSTRGNTGELFF. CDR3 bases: TGTGCCTGGAGTACTAGGGGGAACACCGGGGAGCTGTTTTTT.

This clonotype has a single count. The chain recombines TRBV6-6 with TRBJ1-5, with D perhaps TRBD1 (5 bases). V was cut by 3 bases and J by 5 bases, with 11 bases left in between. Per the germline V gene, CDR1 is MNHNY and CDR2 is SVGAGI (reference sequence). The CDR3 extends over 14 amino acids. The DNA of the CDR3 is TGTGCCAGCAGTTATTTCGGGGGGGATCAGCCCCAGCATTTT. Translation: CASSYFGGDQPQHF.

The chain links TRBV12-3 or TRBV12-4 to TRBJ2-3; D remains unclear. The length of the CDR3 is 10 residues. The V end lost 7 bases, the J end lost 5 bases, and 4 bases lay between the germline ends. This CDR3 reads CASKEDTQYF. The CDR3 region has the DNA TGTGCCAGCAAGGAAGATACGCAGTATTTT.

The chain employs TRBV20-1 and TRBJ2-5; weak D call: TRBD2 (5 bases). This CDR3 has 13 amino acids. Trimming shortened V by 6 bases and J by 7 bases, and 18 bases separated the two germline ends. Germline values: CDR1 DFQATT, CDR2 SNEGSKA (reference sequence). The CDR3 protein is CSARADAPRTQYF. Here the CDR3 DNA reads TGCAGTGCGCGGGCCGATGCCCCGAGGACCCAGTACTTC.

CDR3 in DNA: TGTGCCAGCAGCCGCGGAGCGTCAGATACGCAGTATTTT. Residues: CASSRGASDTQYF. The V and J genes are TRBV11-1 and TRBJ2-3; no clear D. V lost 5 bases, J lost 4 bases, and 10 bases lay in between. The CDR3 is 13 amino acids. Germline V lookup: CDR1 SGHAT, CDR2 FQDESV (reference sequence).

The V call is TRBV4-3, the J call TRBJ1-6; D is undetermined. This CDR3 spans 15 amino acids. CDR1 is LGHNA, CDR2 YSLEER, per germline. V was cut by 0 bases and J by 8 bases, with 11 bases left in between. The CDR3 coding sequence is TGCGCCAGCAGCCAAGAGTCACAGCCTTATTCACCCCTCCACTTT. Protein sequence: CASSQESQPYSPLHF.

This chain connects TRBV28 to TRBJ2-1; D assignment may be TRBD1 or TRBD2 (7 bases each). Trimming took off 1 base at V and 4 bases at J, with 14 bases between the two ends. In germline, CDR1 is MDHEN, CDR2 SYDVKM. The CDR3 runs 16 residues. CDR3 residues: CASSLFPGGEYNEQFF. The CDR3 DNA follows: TGTGCCAGCAGTTTATTTCCAGGGGGGGAATACAATGAGCAGTTCTTC.

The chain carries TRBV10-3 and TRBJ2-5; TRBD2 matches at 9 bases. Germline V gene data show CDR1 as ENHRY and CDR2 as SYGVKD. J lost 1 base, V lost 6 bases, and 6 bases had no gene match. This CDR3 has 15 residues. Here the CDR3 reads CAISLSGGIQETQYF. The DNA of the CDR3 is TGTGCCATCAGCCTTAGCGGGGGAATCCAAGAGACCCAGTACTTC.